A selection of T cell receptor beta chains follows, all from one sample in a study of shared clonotypes between healthy human individuals. Repertoires were generated with immunoSEQ multiplex PCR, while TCRdb's copy carries only in-frame clones and drops some. Of around 2.5 million clones listed, 93% were seen once; the top ten hold about 0.38%. The material sequenced was naive CD4+ T cells from PBMCs. The receptors come from a man younger than 35 in good health. Some clones in this sample may be carry-over from other donors' samples. The CDR3 runs from the conserved cysteine through the conserved F or W. D genes are given only for firm matches. Some rows have no size entry. The others give once, few or many, or a class for an expanded clone.

V	D	J	size	DNA	CDR3
TRBV6-1	TRBD2	TRBJ2-1	.	TGTGCCAGCAGTGAACGGGGGACCCTTGGGCTAGCGGGATCCCACAATGAGCAGTTCTTC	CASSERGTLGLAGSHNEQFF
TRBV7-2	.	TRBJ2-3	.	TGTGCCAGCAGGGAATCGGCCACAGATACGCAGTATTTT	CASRESATDTQYF
TRBV5-4	TRBD1	TRBJ1-2	.	TGTGCCAGCAGCTGGGACAGGGGGCCTAACTATGGCTACACCTTC	CASSWDRGPNYGYTF
TRBV7-9	TRBD1	TRBJ2-1	.	TGTGCCAGCAGCCGGGGACAGGGGCGGGTTGTCGACAATGAGCAGTTCTTC	CASSRGQGRVVDNEQFF
TRBV29-1	TRBD1	TRBJ2-1	.	TGCAGCGCCAAAAACCGGGACAGGTACAATGAGCAGTTCTTC	CSAKNRDRYNEQFF
TRBV28	.	TRBJ2-6	.	TGTGCCAGCAGTTTATCGGTAGGGGCCAACGTCCTGACTTTC	CASSLSVGANVLTF
TRBV6-5	.	TRBJ2-3	.	TGTGCCAGCAGCCTCAGGAGGGGCGAGGATACGCAGTATTTT	CASSLRRGEDTQYF
TRBV9	TRBD1	TRBJ1-4	.	TGTGCCAGCAGCAGGAGGACAGGGGACAATGAAAAACTGTTTTTT	CASSRRTGDNEKLFF
TRBV7-9	TRBD2	TRBJ2-5	.	TGTGCCAGCAGCCAGATACTAGCGGGAGCAGAGACCCAGTACTTC	CASSQILAGAETQYF
TRBV7-8	TRBD1	TRBJ2-5	.	TGTGCCAGCAGCTACCGGGACAGGGTTTGGGAAGAGACCCAGTACTTC	CASSYRDRVWEETQYF
TRBV11-2	TRBD2	TRBJ2-1	.	TGTGCCAGCAGCTCAATAGCGGGCGGGGCCAATGAGCAGTTCTTC	CASSSIAGGANEQFF
TRBV7-6	.	TRBJ2-7	.	TGTGCCAGCAGCAACCCCCCTAGGGGCACCTACGAGCAGTACTTC	CASSNPPRGTYEQYF
TRBV6-5	TRBD1	TRBJ2-5	.	TGTGCCAGCGCGCCTCGGGGACAGGGACCAGAGACCCAGTACTTC	CASAPRGQGPETQYF
TRBV19	.	TRBJ2-5	.	TGTGCCAGTAAGGGGCCCGGGGAGACCCAGTACTTC	CASKGPGETQYF
TRBV27	.	TRBJ2-1	.	TGTGCCAGCAGTAACCCCGGGCCCAATGAGCAGTTCTTC	CASSNPGPNEQFF
TRBV6-5	TRBD1	TRBJ2-7	.	TGTGCCAGCAGTCTCCGGGACAGGGTGCACGAGCAGTACTTC	CASSLRDRVHEQYF
TRBV10-2	TRBD2	TRBJ2-5	.	TGCGCCAGCAGTCCGGGACTAGCGGTTGAGACCCAGTACTTC	CASSPGLAVETQYF
TRBV10-3	TRBD1	TRBJ1-1	.	TGTGCCATCAGGCTCGGGACAGCTTCGATGAACACTGAAGCTTTCTTT	CAIRLGTASMNTEAFF
TRBV21-1	.	TRBJ2-1	once	TGTGCCAGCAGCGCCTCCGGGACAGGGGCCCGATCCCCCTACAATGAGCAGTTCTTC	CASSASGTGARSPYNEQFF
TRBV10-3	.	TRBJ2-5	.	TGTGCCATCAGTGAGGGGGTAAGGGGTGGAGAGACCCAGTACTTC	CAISEGVRGGETQYF
TRBV5-1	TRBD2	TRBJ2-7	.	TGCGCCAGCAGCTCAGGGACTAGCTCCCGTAGGAGCTCCTACGAGCAGTACTTC	CASSSGTSSRRSSYEQYF
TRBV2	.	TRBJ1-4	.	TGTGCCAGCAGTGAATGGGGGGTAGGTGAAAAACTGTTTTTT	CASSEWGVGEKLFF
TRBV9	.	TRBJ2-3	.	TGTGCCAGCAGCTGGTTGGGCGGAAGGGGAGATACGCAGTATTTT	CASSWLGGRGDTQYF
TRBV4-2	.	TRBJ2-7	.	TGTGCCAGCAGCCAAGAGGCCGGGGGCTACGAGCAGTACTTC	CASSQEAGGYEQYF
TRBV6-4	TRBD1	TRBJ1-2	.	TGTGCCAGCAGTGACTCCGGGACAGGGGGGACCTATGGCTACACCTTC	CASSDSGTGGTYGYTF
TRBV28	.	TRBJ1-3	.	TGTGCCAGCAGTTTACCAGTGGGAGGAAACACCATATATTTT	CASSLPVGGNTIYF